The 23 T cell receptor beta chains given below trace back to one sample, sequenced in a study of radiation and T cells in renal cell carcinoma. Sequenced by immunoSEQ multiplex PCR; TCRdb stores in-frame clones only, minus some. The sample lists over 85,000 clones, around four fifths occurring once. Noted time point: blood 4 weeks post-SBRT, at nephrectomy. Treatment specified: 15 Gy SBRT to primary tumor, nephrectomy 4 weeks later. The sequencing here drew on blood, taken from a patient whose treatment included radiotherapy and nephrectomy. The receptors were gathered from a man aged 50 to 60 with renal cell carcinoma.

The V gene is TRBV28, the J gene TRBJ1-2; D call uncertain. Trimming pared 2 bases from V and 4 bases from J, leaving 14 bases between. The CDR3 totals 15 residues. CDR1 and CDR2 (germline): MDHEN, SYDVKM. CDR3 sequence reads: CASSLRALNPYGYTF. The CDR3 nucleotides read TGTGCCAGCAGTTTAAGGGCACTCAATCCCTATGGCTACACCTTC.

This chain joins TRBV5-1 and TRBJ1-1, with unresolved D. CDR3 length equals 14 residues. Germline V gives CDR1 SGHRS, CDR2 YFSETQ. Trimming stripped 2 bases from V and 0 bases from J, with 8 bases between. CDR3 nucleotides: TGCGCCAGCAGCTTCGGCCATCTGAACACTGAAGCTTTCTTT. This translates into CASSFGHLNTEAFF.

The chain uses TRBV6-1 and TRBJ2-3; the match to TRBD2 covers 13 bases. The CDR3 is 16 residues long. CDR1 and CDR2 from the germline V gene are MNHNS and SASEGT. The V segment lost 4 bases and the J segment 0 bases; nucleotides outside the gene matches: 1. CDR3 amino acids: CASSGGLAGSTDTQYF. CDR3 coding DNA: TGTGCCAGCAGTGGGGGACTAGCGGGAAGCACAGATACGCAGTATTTT.

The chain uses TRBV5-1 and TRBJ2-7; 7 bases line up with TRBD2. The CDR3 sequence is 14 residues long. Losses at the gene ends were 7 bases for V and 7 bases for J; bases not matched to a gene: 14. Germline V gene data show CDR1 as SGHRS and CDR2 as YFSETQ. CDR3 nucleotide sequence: TGCGCCAGCGCAGCCGGGGGGACCCCTGGGGAGCAGTACTTC. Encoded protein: CASAAGGTPGEQYF.

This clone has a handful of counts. CDR3 sequence: CASSLGVDSPLHF. CDR3 DNA sequence: TGTGCCAGCAGCTTAGGGGTGGATTCACCCCTCCACTTT. The genes are TRBV11-3 and TRBJ1-6; D is undetermined. The CDR3 consists of 13 residues. V gave up 1 base and J gave up 8 bases, with 6 bases separating them. Germline V CDR1 and CDR2: SGHNT, YENEEA.

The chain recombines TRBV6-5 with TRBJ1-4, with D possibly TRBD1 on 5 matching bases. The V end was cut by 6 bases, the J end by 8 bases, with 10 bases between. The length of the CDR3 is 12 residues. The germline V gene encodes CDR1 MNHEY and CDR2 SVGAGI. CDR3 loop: CASRYGAEKLFF. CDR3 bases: TGTGCCAGCAGGTACGGGGCCGAAAAACTGTTTTTT.

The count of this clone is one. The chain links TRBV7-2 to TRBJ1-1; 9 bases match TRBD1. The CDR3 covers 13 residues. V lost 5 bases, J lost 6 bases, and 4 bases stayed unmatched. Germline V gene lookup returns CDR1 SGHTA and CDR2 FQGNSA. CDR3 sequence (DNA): TGTGCCAGCAGCAACCGACAGGGGGCTGAAGCTTTCTTT. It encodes CASSNRQGAEAFF.

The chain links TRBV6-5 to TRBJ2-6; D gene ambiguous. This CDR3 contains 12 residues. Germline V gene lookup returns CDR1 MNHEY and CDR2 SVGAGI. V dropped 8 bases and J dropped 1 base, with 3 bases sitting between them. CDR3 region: CASHSGANVLTF. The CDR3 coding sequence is TGTGCCAGCCATTCTGGGGCCAACGTCCTGACTTTC.

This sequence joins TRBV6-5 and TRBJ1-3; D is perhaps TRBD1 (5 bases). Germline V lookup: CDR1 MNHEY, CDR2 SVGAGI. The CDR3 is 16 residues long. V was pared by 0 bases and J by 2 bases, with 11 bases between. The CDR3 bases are TGTGCCAGCAGTTACTCGGTATCGGGGGCTGGAAACACCATATATTTT. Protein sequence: CASSYSVSGAGNTIYF.

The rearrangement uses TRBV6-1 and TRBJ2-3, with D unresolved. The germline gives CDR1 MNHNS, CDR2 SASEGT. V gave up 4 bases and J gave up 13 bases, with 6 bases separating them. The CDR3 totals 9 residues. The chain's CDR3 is CASSGTKYF. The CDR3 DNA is TGTGCCAGCAGTGGGACCAAGTATTTT.

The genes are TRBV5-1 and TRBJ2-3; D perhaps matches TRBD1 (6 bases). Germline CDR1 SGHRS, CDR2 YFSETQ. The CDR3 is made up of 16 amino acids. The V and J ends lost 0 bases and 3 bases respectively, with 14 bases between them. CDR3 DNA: TGCGCCAGCAGCTTGGATTTCCAGGGGTTGACAGATACGCAGTATTTT. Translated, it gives CASSLDFQGLTDTQYF.

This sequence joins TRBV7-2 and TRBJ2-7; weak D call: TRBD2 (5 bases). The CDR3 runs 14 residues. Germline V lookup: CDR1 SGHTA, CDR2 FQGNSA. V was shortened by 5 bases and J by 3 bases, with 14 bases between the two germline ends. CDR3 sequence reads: CASSLEGGIYEQYF. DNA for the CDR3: TGTGCCAGCAGCCTCGAGGGTGGGATCTACGAGCAGTACTTC.

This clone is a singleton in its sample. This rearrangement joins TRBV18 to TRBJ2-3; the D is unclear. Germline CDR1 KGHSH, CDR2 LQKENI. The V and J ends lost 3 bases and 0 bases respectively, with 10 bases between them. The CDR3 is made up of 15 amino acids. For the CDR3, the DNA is TGTGCCAGCTCACCCGAACTTCCCAGCACAGATACGCAGTATTTT. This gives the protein CASSPELPSTDTQYF.

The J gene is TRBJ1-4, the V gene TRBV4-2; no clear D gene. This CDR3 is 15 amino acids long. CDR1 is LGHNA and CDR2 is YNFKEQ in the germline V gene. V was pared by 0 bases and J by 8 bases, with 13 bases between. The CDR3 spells CASSQEIRAVEKLFF. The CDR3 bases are TGTGCCAGCAGCCAAGAGATAAGGGCTGTGGAAAAACTGTTTTTT.

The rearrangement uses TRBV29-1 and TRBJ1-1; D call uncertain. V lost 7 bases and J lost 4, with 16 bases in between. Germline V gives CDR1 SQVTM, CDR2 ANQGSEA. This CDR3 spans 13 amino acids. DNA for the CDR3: TGCAGCGCCATAGCCCAAGGGAGCACTGAAGCTTTCTTT. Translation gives CSAIAQGSTEAFF.

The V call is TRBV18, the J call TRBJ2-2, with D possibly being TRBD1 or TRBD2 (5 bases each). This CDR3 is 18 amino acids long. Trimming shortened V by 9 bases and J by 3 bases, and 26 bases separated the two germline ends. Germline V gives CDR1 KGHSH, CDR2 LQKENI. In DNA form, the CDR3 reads TGTGCCAGTACCACTCTCGAGGCGCAGGGAGCTTACACCGGGGAGCTGTTTTTT. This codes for CASTTLEAQGAYTGELFF.

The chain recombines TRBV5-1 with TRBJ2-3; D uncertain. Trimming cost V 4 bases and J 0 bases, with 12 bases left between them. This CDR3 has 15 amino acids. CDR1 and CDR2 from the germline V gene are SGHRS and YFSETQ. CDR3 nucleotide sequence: TGCGCCAGCAGCACCGGACCGGATAGCACAGATACGCAGTATTTT. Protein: CASSTGPDSTDTQYF. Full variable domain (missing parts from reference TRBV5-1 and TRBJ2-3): KAGVTQTPRYLIKTRGQQVTLSCSPISGHRSVSWYQQTPGQGLQFLFEYFSETQRNKGNFPGRFSGRQFSNSRSEMNVSTLELGDSALYLCASSTGPDSTDTQYFGPGTRLTVL.

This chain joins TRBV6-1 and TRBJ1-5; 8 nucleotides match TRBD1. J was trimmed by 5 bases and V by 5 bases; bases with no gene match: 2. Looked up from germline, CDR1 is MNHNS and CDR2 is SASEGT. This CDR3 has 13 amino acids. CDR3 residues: CASSLQGDQPQHF. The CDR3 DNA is TGTGCCAGCAGTTTACAGGGGGATCAGCCCCAGCATTTT.

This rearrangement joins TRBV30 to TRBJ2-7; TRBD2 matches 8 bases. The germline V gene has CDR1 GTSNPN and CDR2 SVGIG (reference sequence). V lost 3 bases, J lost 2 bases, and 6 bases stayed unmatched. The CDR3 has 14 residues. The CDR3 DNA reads TGTGCCTGGAGGGTTAGCGGGGCGACCTACGAGCAGTACTTC. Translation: CAWRVSGATYEQYF.

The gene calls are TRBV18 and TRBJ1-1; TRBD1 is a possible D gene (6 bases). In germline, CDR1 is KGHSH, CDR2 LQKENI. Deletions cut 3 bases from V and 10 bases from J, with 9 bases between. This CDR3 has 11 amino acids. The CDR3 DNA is TGTGCCAGCTCACCCGAGACAGGAGCTTTCTTT. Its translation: CASSPETGAFF.

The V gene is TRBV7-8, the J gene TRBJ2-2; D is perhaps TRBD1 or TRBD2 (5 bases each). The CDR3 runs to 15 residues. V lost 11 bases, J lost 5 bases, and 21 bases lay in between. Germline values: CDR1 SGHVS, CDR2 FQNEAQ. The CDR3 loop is CAGAGLRGGTGELFF. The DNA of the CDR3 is TGTGCCGGGGCCGGACTGAGGGGCGGGACCGGGGAGCTGTTTTTT. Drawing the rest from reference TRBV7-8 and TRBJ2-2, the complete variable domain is GAGVSQSPRYKVAKRGQDVALRCDPISGHVSLFWYQQALGQGPEFLTYFQNEAQLDKSGLPSDRFFAERPEGSVSTLKIQRTQQEDSAVYLCAGAGLRGGTGELFFGEGSRLTVL.

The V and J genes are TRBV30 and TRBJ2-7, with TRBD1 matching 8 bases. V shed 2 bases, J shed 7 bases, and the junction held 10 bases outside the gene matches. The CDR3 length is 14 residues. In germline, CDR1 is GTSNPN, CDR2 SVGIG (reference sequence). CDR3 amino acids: CAWSLRTGFREQYF. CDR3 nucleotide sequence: TGTGCCTGGAGTCTTAGGACAGGGTTCCGGGAGCAGTACTTC.

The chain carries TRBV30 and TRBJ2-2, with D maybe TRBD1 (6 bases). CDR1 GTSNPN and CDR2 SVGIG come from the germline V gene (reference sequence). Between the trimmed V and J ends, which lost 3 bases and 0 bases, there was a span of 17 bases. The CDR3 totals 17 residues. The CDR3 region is CAWRRAPGTTNTGELFF. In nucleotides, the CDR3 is TGTGCCTGGAGAAGAGCCCCCGGGACAACGAACACCGGGGAGCTGTTTTTT.